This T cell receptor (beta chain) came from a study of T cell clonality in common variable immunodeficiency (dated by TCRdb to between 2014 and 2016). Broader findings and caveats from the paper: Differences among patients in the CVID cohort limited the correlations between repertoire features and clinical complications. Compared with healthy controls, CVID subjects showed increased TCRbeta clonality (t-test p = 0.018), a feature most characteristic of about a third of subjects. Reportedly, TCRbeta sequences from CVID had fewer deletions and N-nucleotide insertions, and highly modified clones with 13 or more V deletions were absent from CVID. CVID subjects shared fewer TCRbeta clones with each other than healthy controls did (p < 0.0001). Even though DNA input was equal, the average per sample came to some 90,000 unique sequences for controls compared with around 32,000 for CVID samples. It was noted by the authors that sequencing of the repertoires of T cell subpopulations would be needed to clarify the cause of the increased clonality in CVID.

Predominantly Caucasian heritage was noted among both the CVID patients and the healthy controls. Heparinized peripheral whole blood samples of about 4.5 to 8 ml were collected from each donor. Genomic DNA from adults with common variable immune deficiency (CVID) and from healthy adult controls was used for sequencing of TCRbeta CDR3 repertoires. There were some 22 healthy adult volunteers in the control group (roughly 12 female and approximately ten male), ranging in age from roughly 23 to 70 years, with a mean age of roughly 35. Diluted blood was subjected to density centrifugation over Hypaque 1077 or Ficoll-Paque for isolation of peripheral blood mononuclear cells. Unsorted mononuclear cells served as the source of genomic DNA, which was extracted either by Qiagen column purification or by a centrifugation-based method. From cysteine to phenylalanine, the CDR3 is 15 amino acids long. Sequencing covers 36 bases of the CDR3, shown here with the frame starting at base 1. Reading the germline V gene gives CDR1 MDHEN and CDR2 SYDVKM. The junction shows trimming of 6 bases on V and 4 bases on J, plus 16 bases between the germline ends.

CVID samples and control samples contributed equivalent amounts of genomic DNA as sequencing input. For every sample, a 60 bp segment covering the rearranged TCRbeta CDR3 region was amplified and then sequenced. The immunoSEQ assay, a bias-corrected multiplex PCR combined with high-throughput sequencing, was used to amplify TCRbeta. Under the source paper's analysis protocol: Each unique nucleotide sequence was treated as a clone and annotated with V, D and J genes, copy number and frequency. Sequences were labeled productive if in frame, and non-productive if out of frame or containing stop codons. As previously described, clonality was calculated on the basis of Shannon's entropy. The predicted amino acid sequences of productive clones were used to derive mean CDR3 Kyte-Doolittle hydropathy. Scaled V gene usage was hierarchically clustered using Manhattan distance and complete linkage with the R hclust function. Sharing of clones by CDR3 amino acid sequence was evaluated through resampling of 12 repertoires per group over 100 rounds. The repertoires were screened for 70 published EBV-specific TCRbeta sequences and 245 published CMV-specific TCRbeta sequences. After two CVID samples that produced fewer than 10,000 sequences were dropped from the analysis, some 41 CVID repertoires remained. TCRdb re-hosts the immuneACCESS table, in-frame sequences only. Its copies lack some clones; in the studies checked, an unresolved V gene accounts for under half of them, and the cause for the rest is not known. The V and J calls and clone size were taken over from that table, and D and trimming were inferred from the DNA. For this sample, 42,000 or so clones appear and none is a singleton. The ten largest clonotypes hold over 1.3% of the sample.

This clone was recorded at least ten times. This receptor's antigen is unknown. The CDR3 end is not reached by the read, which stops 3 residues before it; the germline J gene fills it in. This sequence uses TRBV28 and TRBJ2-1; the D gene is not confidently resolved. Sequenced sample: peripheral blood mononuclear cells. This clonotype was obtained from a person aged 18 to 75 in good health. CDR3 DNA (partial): TGTGCCAGCAGATCGGTAGGGCCTAATTACAATGAG. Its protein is CASRSVGPNYNE. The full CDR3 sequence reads CASRSVGPNYNEQFF. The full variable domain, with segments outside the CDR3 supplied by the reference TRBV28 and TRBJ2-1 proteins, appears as DVKVTQSSRYLVKRTGEKVFLECVQDMDHENMFWYRQDPGLGLRLIYFSYDVKMKEKGDIPEGYSVSREKKERFSLILESASTNQTSMYLCASRSVGPNYNEQFFGPGTRLTVL.